Listed below are T cell receptor beta chains from one sample, sequenced in a study of early T cells in non-severe SARS-CoV-2 infection. Via MiXCR, TCRdb re-called the 5' RACE reads, giving one row per CDR3 protein. The table lists 75,000 to 100,000 distinct CDR3 sequences, 15% of them singletons. Sequenced input: whole blood. All receptors come from an adult who was a healthcare worker with PCR-confirmed SARS-CoV-2 infection or an uninfected control (not recorded which). Each CDR3 is given with its conserved first and last residue. A D gene is named only where the DNA matches it firmly. Size is omitted from some rows. Given values are once, few, many or a class for expanded clones.

d_call: .
clone_size: few
j_call: TRBJ2-2
v_call: TRBV28
cdr3_aa: CASSSTGTRAGELFF
cdr3_nt: TGTGCCAGCAGTTCGACCGGGACCCGGGCCGGGGAGCTGTTTTTT

d_call: .
clone_size: .
j_call: TRBJ1-5
v_call: TRBV6-4
cdr3_aa: CARQGNQPQHF
cdr3_nt: TGTGCCCGTCAGGGGAATCAGCCCCAGCATTTT

d_call: TRBD2
clone_size: once
j_call: TRBJ2-7
v_call: TRBV6-5
cdr3_aa: CVSSKAGGAYEQYF
cdr3_nt: TGTGTCAGCAGTAAAGCGGGAGGAGCGTACGAGCAGTACTTC

d_call: .
clone_size: few
j_call: TRBJ1-1
v_call: TRBV28
cdr3_aa: CASREQGGVPAFF
cdr3_nt: TGTGCCAGCAGAGAACAGGGTGGGGTCCCAGCTTTCTTT

d_call: TRBD1
clone_size: few
j_call: TRBJ2-5
v_call: TRBV12-3/TRBV12-4
cdr3_aa: CASSPDRAQETQYF
cdr3_nt: TGTGCCAGCAGCCCGGACAGGGCCCAAGAGACCCAGTACTTC

d_call: .
clone_size: .
j_call: TRBJ1-1
v_call: TRBV20-1
cdr3_aa: CSAQGNTEAFF
cdr3_nt: TGCAGTGCTCAGGGGAACACTGAAGCTTTCTTT

d_call: TRBD1
clone_size: .
j_call: TRBJ2-7
v_call: TRBV20-1
cdr3_aa: CSAWDRSHYEQYF
cdr3_nt: TGCAGTGCTTGGGACAGGTCCCACTACGAGCAGTACTTC

d_call: TRBD1
clone_size: many
j_call: TRBJ1-1
v_call: TRBV7-9
cdr3_aa: CASSFQGEATEAFF
cdr3_nt: TGTGCCAGCAGCTTCCAGGGGGAGGCCACTGAAGCTTTCTTT

d_call: .
clone_size: many
j_call: TRBJ1-1
v_call: TRBV28
cdr3_aa: CASSSAPSADEAFF
cdr3_nt: TGTGCCAGCAGTTCGGCCCCCAGCGCCGATGAAGCTTTCTTT

d_call: .
clone_size: few
j_call: TRBJ1-1
v_call: TRBV30
cdr3_aa: CAWSDRSTEAFF
cdr3_nt: TGTGCCTGGAGTGATCGATCAACTGAAGCTTTCTTT

d_call: TRBD1
clone_size: few
j_call: TRBJ1-1
v_call: TRBV6-5
cdr3_aa: CASRDRGTTEAFF
cdr3_nt: TGTGCCAGCCGGGACAGGGGTACCACTGAAGCTTTCTTT